The 21 T cell receptor beta chains presented below share a single source sample, sequenced in a study of cytomegalovirus exposure and HLA in healthy donors. Both 60 Vbeta primers and 13 Jbeta primers went into the PCR. The data were produced by immunoSEQ multiplex PCR, yet TCRdb's version contains in-frame clones alone and is incomplete. The table shows around 94,000 clones, with approximately 79% occurring only once. The sequencing input was PBMCs. These TCRs come from a woman aged 60-70 years in good health and CMV-seropositive.

In this sample, this clone turned up once. The chain recombines TRBV29-1 with TRBJ2-5, with D maybe TRBD1 (5 bases). Germline values: CDR1 SQVTM, CDR2 ANQGSEA. The length of the CDR3 is 13 residues. The V end lost 5 bases, the J end lost 5 bases, and 15 bases lay between the germline ends. As DNA, the CDR3 is TGCAGCGTTAAGGACACCCCAATGGAGACCCAGTACTTC. Its protein product is CSVKDTPMETQYF. The full variable domain, with the rest looked up from reference TRBV29-1 and TRBJ2-5, is SAVISQKPSRDICQRGTSLTIQCQVDSQVTMMFWYRQQPGQSLTLIATANQGSEATYESGFVIDKFPISRPNLTFSTLTVSNMSPEDSSIYLCSVKDTPMETQYFGPGTRLLVL.

The chain has TRBV4-1 and TRBJ2-5; weak D call: TRBD2 (5 bases). Germline-derived CDR1 and CDR2 are MGHRA and YSYEKL. Deletions cut 1 base from V and 5 bases from J, with 14 bases between. This CDR3 spans 15 amino acids. The CDR3 is CASSQAQRTWETQYF. The CDR3 region has the DNA TGCGCCAGCAGCCAAGCGCAGCGGACCTGGGAGACCCAGTACTTC.

The CDR3 DNA reads as TGTGCCAGCAAACGGGAGTGGGGCACAGATACGCAGTATTTT. This translates into CASKREWGTDTQYF. The genes are TRBV2 and TRBJ2-3; TRBD2 might be the D (6 bases). The CDR3 is 14 residues long. The V end was cut by 7 bases, the J end by 1 base, with 12 bases between. CDR1 is SNHLY, CDR2 FYNNEI, per germline. Filled out from reference TRBV2 and TRBJ2-3, the complete variable domain reads EPEVTQTPSHQVTQMGQEVILRCVPISNHLYFYWYRQILGQKVEFLVSFYNNEISEKSEIFDDQFSVERPDGSNFTLKIRSTKLEDSAMYFCASKREWGTDTQYFGPGTRLTVL.

A single count supports this clone. This chain connects TRBV6-5 to TRBJ2-7, with D possibly matching TRBD1 (6 bases). CDR1 is MNHEY, CDR2 SVGAGI, per germline. V lost 8 bases, J lost 1 base, and 9 bases lay in between. This CDR3 contains 12 residues. For the CDR3, the DNA is TGTGCCAGCCGGACAGTTTCCTACGAGCAGTACTTC. Protein sequence: CASRTVSYEQYF.

The chain carries TRBV7-3 and TRBJ2-7; 7 nucleotides line up with TRBD2. This CDR3 contains 15 residues. V lost 5 bases and J lost 7; bases outside the gene matches: 14. The V gene's germline CDR1 is SGHTA and CDR2 FQGTGA. The CDR3 protein is CASSLRPAGYQEQYF. CDR3 sequence (DNA): TGTGCCAGCAGCCTCCGACCAGCGGGATATCAGGAGCAGTACTTC.

The chain links TRBV6-5 to TRBJ1-6, with D unresolved. Trimming removed 0 bases at V and 4 bases at J, with 10 bases between. Germline V gene sequence: CDR1 MNHEY, CDR2 SVGAGI. There are 16 residues in the CDR3. The CDR3 DNA follows: TGTGCCAGCAGTTACTCATCCAGTACATATAATTCACCCCTCCACTTT. Translated: CASSYSSSTYNSPLHF.

The genes are TRBV6-1 and TRBJ1-1; TRBD1 matches at 10 bases. V was clipped by 8 bases and J by 7 bases; unmatched bases: 13. This CDR3 has 15 amino acids. Germline V gene sequence: CDR1 MNHNS, CDR2 SASEGT. In nucleotides, the CDR3 is TGTGCCAGCCAACACGTGGACAGGGGGTTTGGTGAAGCTTTCTTT. Translation gives CASQHVDRGFGEAFF.

CDR3 DNA: TGTGCCAGTCGACTCCGGGGAAATCAGCCCCAGCATTTT. Its translation: CASRLRGNQPQHF. The chain combines TRBV19 with TRBJ1-5, with D unclear. The ends were cut back, 8 bases at V and 4 bases at J, with 12 bases in the middle. The CDR3 sequence is 13 residues long. Germline CDR1 LNHDA, CDR2 SQIVND (reference sequence).

This clone has a single count. This rearrangement joins TRBV7-2 to TRBJ2-2; D unclear. The CDR3 spans 14 residues. The germline V gene encodes CDR1 SGHTA and CDR2 FQGNSA. The V gene lost 6 bases and the J gene lost 3 bases, with 11 bases spanning the gap. CDR3 sequence reads: CASRTALYTGELFF. Written as DNA, the CDR3 is TGTGCCAGCAGAACCGCGCTCTACACCGGGGAGCTGTTTTTT. Full variable domain (missing parts from reference TRBV7-2 and TRBJ2-2): GAGVSQSPSNKVTEKGKDVELRCDPISGHTALYWYRQSLGQGLEFLIYFQGNSAPDKSGLPSDRFSAERTGGSVSTLTIQRTQQEDSAVYLCASRTALYTGELFFGEGSRLTVL.

This clone has just a few counts. CDR3 DNA sequence: TGTGCCAGCAGGTGGATTACAGGGGGCGGTGAGGGTGGCTACACCTTC. This sequence encodes CASRWITGGGEGGYTF. V and J are TRBV27 and TRBJ1-2; TRBD1 agrees at 9 bases. The V gene end was trimmed by 6 bases and the J gene end by 7 bases; junction bases not matched to a gene: 15. Germline CDR1 MNHEY, CDR2 SMNVEV (reference sequence). The CDR3 runs to 16 residues.

The chain has TRBV2 and TRBJ2-7; 14 bases are a match to TRBD2. Trimming removed 6 bases from V and 4 bases from J; junction bases left unmatched: 5. The CDR3 totals 15 residues. Germline CDR1 and CDR2: SNHLY and FYNNEI. CDR3 in DNA: TGTGCCAGCAGCGGACTAGCGGGAGGTTTTTACGAGCAGTACTTC. It translates to CASSGLAGGFYEQYF.

In this sample, this clone turned up a few times. The V and J genes are TRBV6-6 and TRBJ2-3; 11 positions match TRBD2. This CDR3 has 16 amino acids. V lost 6 bases and J lost 2; bases outside the gene matches: 7. CDR1 is MNHNY, CDR2 SVGAGI, per germline (reference sequence). The CDR3 protein is CASSRTSGGLTDTQYF. CDR3 coding DNA: TGTGCCAGCAGCCGAACTAGCGGGGGACTCACAGATACGCAGTATTTT.

This chain connects TRBV5-1 to TRBJ2-7; D perhaps matches TRBD1 (5 bases). Germline-derived CDR1 and CDR2 are SGHRS and YFSETQ. CDR3 length: 14 residues. Deletions cut 4 bases from V and 5 bases from J, with 16 bases between. The CDR3 protein is CASSPTWGTNEQYF. In DNA, the CDR3 is TGCGCCAGCAGCCCAACCTGGGGCACTAACGAGCAGTACTTC.

The J gene is TRBJ1-5, the V gene TRBV28, with 8 nucleotides matching TRBD1. J lost 2 bases, V lost 6 bases, and 18 bases had no gene match. Germline loops: CDR1 MDHEN, CDR2 SYDVKM. This CDR3 has 19 residues. The CDR3 nucleotides are TGTGCCAGCAGAACTATTTACCGGACAGGGAGGGATGGCAATCAGCCCCAGCATTTT. Encoded protein: CASRTIYRTGRDGNQPQHF.

Of note for this clone: At the DNA level, this CDR3 is encoded by other sequences in the same sample as well. The J gene is TRBJ2-7, the V gene TRBV27, with D maybe TRBD1 (5 bases). The CDR3 has 12 amino acids. Per the germline V gene, CDR1 is MNHEY and CDR2 is SMNVEV (reference sequence). V gave up 4 bases and J gave up 3 bases, with 7 bases separating them. CDR3 loop: CASSSQGYEQYF. In DNA, the CDR3 is TGTGCCAGCAGTTCTCAGGGCTACGAGCAGTACTTC.

V usage is TRBV30 and J usage is TRBJ1-6, with TRBD1 matching over 7 bases. The CDR3 sequence is 16 residues long. Germline V gene lookup returns CDR1 GTSNPN and CDR2 SVGIG (reference sequence). V lost 4 bases, J lost 7 bases, and 13 bases stayed unmatched. The CDR3 is CAWTIDRALWNSPLHF. The DNA for the CDR3 is TGTGCCTGGACCATCGACAGGGCGCTTTGGAATTCACCCCTCCACTTT.

The V gene is TRBV9, the J gene TRBJ2-7; 7 bases fit TRBD1. The length of the CDR3 is 14 residues. Unmatched junction bases numbered 5, after V lost 4 bases and J lost 1 base. Germline-derived CDR1 and CDR2 are SGDLS and YYNGEE. This chain's CDR3 is CASSPSGQSYEQYF. CDR3 sequence (DNA): TGTGCCAGCAGCCCGTCGGGACAGTCCTACGAGCAGTACTTC.

This clone came up a few times. V gene TRBV5-4 combines with J gene TRBJ2-5; 7 nucleotides agree with TRBD2. The germline V gene encodes CDR1 SGHNT and CDR2 YYREEE (reference sequence). V trimming: 2 bases; J trimming: 5 bases; junction bases outside the gene matches: 9. This CDR3 has 15 residues. DNA of the CDR3: TGTGCCAGCAGCTTCGGGGCGGGAGTAGGGGAGACCCAGTACTTC. Amino acids: CASSFGAGVGETQYF. The complete variable domain, with remaining parts taken from reference TRBV5-4 and TRBJ2-5, reads ETGVTQSPTHLIKTRGQQVTLRCSSQSGHNTVSWYQQALGQGPQFIFQYYREEENGRGNFPPRFSGLQFPNYSSELNVNALELDDSALYLCASSFGAGVGETQYFGPGTRLLVL.

The chain employs TRBV5-1 and TRBJ2-7; 7 bases line up with TRBD2. The CDR3 consists of 15 residues. Trimming removed 5 bases from V and 3 bases from J; junction bases left unmatched: 11. Germline CDR1 SGHRS, CDR2 YFSETQ. DNA of the CDR3: TGCGCCAGCAGTTTGATGGGGGGGATCGGCTACGAGCAGTACTTC. It translates to CASSLMGGIGYEQYF. Variable domain in full (rest from reference TRBV5-1 and TRBJ2-7): KAGVTQTPRYLIKTRGQQVTLSCSPISGHRSVSWYQQTPGQGLQFLFEYFSETQRNKGNFPGRFSGRQFSNSRSEMNVSTLELGDSALYLCASSLMGGIGYEQYFGPGTRLTVT.

This clone showed up just once. The rearrangement uses TRBV14 and TRBJ2-7; 7 nucleotides match TRBD2. CDR3 length: 14 residues. CDR1 is SGHDN and CDR2 is FVKESK in the germline V gene. Trimming at V came to 4 bases and at J to 6 bases, leaving 9 bases not matched to a gene. CDR3 amino acids: CASSPSSGIVEQYF. DNA for the CDR3: TGTGCCAGCAGCCCGTCCAGCGGGATAGTCGAGCAGTACTTC.

This clone was picked up one time. The chain joins TRBV5-1 to TRBJ2-5, with TRBD2 identical over 9 bases. The V gene's germline CDR1 is SGHRS and CDR2 YFSETQ. The CDR3 extends over 14 amino acids. The ends lost 5 bases at V and 0 bases at J; junction bases unmatched: 2. The CDR3 spells CASSTSGHQETQYF. The CDR3 DNA is TGCGCCAGCAGTACTAGCGGGCACCAAGAGACCCAGTACTTC.